A single sample gave rise to the 22 T cell receptor beta chains below, sequenced in a study of blood T cell repertoires in COVID-19. Using immunoSEQ multiplex PCR, the repertoire was profiled, and TCRdb retains in-frame clones only, with some absent. This table has under 200,000 clones, approximately 88% appearing once. The sample comprised PBMCs or T cells enriched from blood (not recorded which). The receptors here all came from a woman in her fifties or sixties who had recovered from COVID-19.

This clone appeared a few times. The V gene is TRBV29-1, the J gene TRBJ2-7; weak D call: TRBD1 (5 bases). The V end was cut by 8 bases, the J end by 3 bases, with 17 bases between. Per germline, CDR1 SQVTM and CDR2 ANQGSEA. This CDR3 spans 13 amino acids. The DNA of the CDR3 is TGCAGCATAACGACAGCGAAACACTACGAGCAGTACTTC. Encoded protein: CSITTAKHYEQYF.

The chain combines TRBV20-1 with TRBJ1-2; D ambiguous. V was clipped by 3 bases and J by 2 bases, with 10 bases between them. The CDR3 covers 13 residues. In germline, CDR1 is DFQATT, CDR2 SNEGSKA (reference sequence). The CDR3 region has the DNA TGCAGTGCTAGTCAGGAAGGCAACTATGGCTACACCTTC. Translated: CSASQEGNYGYTF.

V is TRBV19 and J is TRBJ1-1; TRBD1 matches 7 bases. V shed 3 bases, J shed 9 bases, and the junction held 7 bases outside the gene matches. Germline V gene lookup returns CDR1 LNHDA and CDR2 SQIVND (reference sequence). The CDR3 has 13 amino acids. CDR3 loop: CASSIGGRGKAFF. CDR3 in DNA: TGTGCCAGTAGTATTGGTGGCAGGGGGAAAGCTTTCTTT.

The J gene is TRBJ2-3, the V gene TRBV4-2, with TRBD2 matching 8 bases. CDR1 LGHNA and CDR2 YNFKEQ come from the germline V gene. This CDR3 is 16 amino acids long. Trimming cost V 3 bases and J 0 bases; bases outside gene matches: 5. This CDR3 reads CASSHVSGASTDTQYF. CDR3 sequence (DNA): TGTGCCAGCAGCCACGTTAGCGGGGCGAGCACAGATACGCAGTATTTT.

The chain joins TRBV19 to TRBJ2-2; 9 bases match TRBD2. The germline V gene encodes CDR1 LNHDA and CDR2 SQIVND (reference sequence). This CDR3 spans 15 amino acids. J was trimmed by 6 bases and V by 1 base; bases with no gene match: 3. The DNA of the CDR3 is TGTGCCAGTAGTATAGTTGCGGGAGGGGCCGGGGAGCTGTTTTTT. This gives the protein CASSIVAGGAGELFF.

The V and J genes are TRBV27 and TRBJ1-1; TRBD1 aligns across 8 bases. This CDR3 is 18 amino acids long. Germline trimming cut 6 bases from V and 0 bases from J; bases unmatched to any gene: 15. In germline, CDR1 is MNHEY, CDR2 SMNVEV (reference sequence). The CDR3 region is CASRQRTGSFTVNTEAFF. The CDR3 region has the DNA TGTGCCAGCAGACAAAGGACAGGGTCTTTCACAGTGAACACTGAAGCTTTCTTT.

This sequence joins TRBV5-5 and TRBJ1-5; 10 nucleotides line up with TRBD1. After removal of 2 bases from V and 0 bases from J, the junction contained 5 bases not matched to a gene. The CDR3 is 17 residues long. The germline gives CDR1 SGHKS, CDR2 YYEKEE (reference sequence). DNA for the CDR3: TGTGCCAGCAGCTTAAAGGGACAGGGGTTTAGCAATCAGCCCCAGCATTTT. Its protein product is CASSLKGQGFSNQPQHF.

J is TRBJ2-3 and V is TRBV27; no definite D call. V was trimmed by 3 bases and J by 1 base, leaving 14 bases between them. CDR3 size: 16 residues. The germline CDR1 and CDR2 sequences are MNHEY and SMNVEV (reference sequence). The CDR3 sequence: CASSFLLGGGTDTQYF. In nucleotides, the CDR3 is TGTGCCAGCAGTTTTTTGCTAGGTGGTGGCACAGATACGCAGTATTTT.

The genes are TRBV4-1 and TRBJ1-2; tentative D call: TRBD1 (6 bases). Looked up from germline, CDR1 is MGHRA and CDR2 is YSYEKL. V shed 4 bases and J shed 6 bases, with 12 bases lying between them. The CDR3 runs to 13 residues. DNA of the CDR3: TGCGCCAGCAGCCCCGTAGGGGGTGATGGCTACACCTTC. It specifies CASSPVGGDGYTF.

The V call is TRBV5-1, the J call TRBJ2-7, with a weak D call TRBD1 (5 bases). The CDR3 runs to 15 residues. Germline V gene sequence: CDR1 SGHRS, CDR2 YFSETQ. The V end was cut by 0 bases, the J end by 2 bases, with 12 bases between. The CDR3 is CASSLGPEGAYEQYF. CDR3 DNA sequence: TGCGCCAGCAGCTTGGGGCCTGAAGGGGCCTACGAGCAGTACTTC.

The chain links TRBV28 to TRBJ1-2; TRBD1 aligns across 7 bases. CDR1 MDHEN and CDR2 SYDVKM come from the germline V gene. CDR3 length: 14 amino acids. V lost 5 bases and J lost 4; bases outside the gene matches: 7. CDR3 DNA: TGTGCCAGCAGTCTCTCCGGGACAGTCTATGGCTACACCTTC. This codes for CASSLSGTVYGYTF.

V and J are TRBV3-1 (or the pseudogene TRBV3-2) and TRBJ1-4, with 7 bases identical to TRBD1. Looked up from germline, CDR1 is LGHDT and CDR2 is YNNKEL (reference sequence). Trimming removed 0 bases from V and 4 bases from J; junction bases left unmatched: 5. CDR3 length: 16 amino acids. The CDR3, as DNA: TGTGCCAGCAGCCAAGAAAAAGGGGGCTTTAATGAAAAACTGTTTTTT. This encodes CASSQEKGGFNEKLFF.

This clone has more than one count but fewer than ten. The chain links TRBV18 to TRBJ1-2; D unresolved. CDR1 is KGHSH, CDR2 LQKENI, per germline. Trimming stripped 2 bases from V and 0 bases from J, with 7 bases between. This CDR3 has 14 residues. The CDR3 sequence: CASSPYSANYGYTF. DNA of the CDR3: TGTGCCAGCTCACCATATTCGGCTAACTATGGCTACACCTTC.

This chain uses TRBV3-1 (or the pseudogene TRBV3-2) with TRBJ1-1; 12 bases map to TRBD1. Germline assignment: CDR1 LGHDT and CDR2 YNNKEL (reference sequence). The CDR3 is made up of 16 amino acids. J gave up 5 bases and V 4 bases, and 8 bases lay outside the gene matches. This chain's CDR3 is CASSPRDRGRGTEAFF. The CDR3 DNA sequence: TGTGCCAGCAGCCCCCGGGACAGGGGGCGTGGGACTGAAGCTTTCTTT.

The chain links TRBV12-5 to TRBJ1-5; possibly TRBD1 for D (5 bases). This CDR3 contains 13 residues. V was cut by 3 bases and J by 5 bases, with 8 bases left in between. Germline V lookup: CDR1 LGHNT, CDR2 FRNRAP. The CDR3 bases are TGTGCTAGTGGTTTTGGGGGGGATCAGCCCCAGCATTTT. Translating gives CASGFGGDQPQHF. Filled out from reference TRBV12-5 and TRBJ1-5, the complete variable domain reads DARVTQTPRHKVTEMGQEVTMRCQPILGHNTVFWYRQTMMQGLELLAYFRNRAPLDDSGMPKDRFSAEMPDATLATLKIQPSEPRDSAVYFCASGFGGDQPQHFGDGTRLSIL.

The chain has TRBV5-4 and TRBJ2-5; D uncertain. The length of the CDR3 is 13 residues. The V gene lost 1 base and the J gene lost 4 bases, with 8 bases spanning the gap. Germline V gene sequence: CDR1 SGHNT, CDR2 YYREEE (reference sequence). CDR3 coding DNA: TGTGCCAGCAGCTTGCTGTCAGGAGAGACCCAGTACTTC. Translation: CASSLLSGETQYF.

About this clone: The junction and the germline gene differ at one end; a read error may be behind it. The chain couples TRBV6-5 to TRBJ2-5; 11 bases map to TRBD2. The CDR3 length is 13 residues. The germline CDR1 and CDR2 sequences are MNHEY and SVGAGI. The CDR3 sequence is CASSPPEGTSGHF. Written as DNA, the CDR3 is TGTGCCAGCAGCCCCCCAGAGGGGACTAGCGGACACTTC.

This chain connects TRBV2 to TRBJ2-3; 11 bases line up with TRBD2. With 4 bases clipped from V and 5 bases from J, the junction kept 8 bases outside the gene matches. The germline gives CDR1 SNHLY, CDR2 FYNNEI. The CDR3 sequence is 16 residues long. The CDR3 spells CASSGAGTSGLDTQYF. CDR3 in DNA: TGTGCCAGCAGTGGGGCCGGGACTAGCGGTTTAGATACGCAGTATTTT.

The rearrangement uses TRBV29-1 and TRBJ1-1, with no clear D. The ends were cut back, 4 bases at V and 4 bases at J, with 10 bases in the middle. The CDR3 contains 12 residues. CDR1 is SQVTM, CDR2 ANQGSEA, per germline. The CDR3: CSVGRGGTEAFF. The CDR3 DNA reads TGCAGCGTTGGTCGAGGAGGCACTGAAGCTTTCTTT.

The chain combines TRBV10-3 with TRBJ1-6; TRBD1 might be the D (6 bases). The CDR3 sequence is 13 residues long. V was clipped by 7 bases and J by 6 bases, with 10 bases between them. The V gene's germline CDR1 is ENHRY and CDR2 SYGVKD. CDR3 coding DNA: TGTGCCATCAACAGGGACATTAATTCACCCCTCCACTTT. Translated, it gives CAINRDINSPLHF.

The chain carries TRBV28 and TRBJ2-7; 9 nucleotides agree with TRBD2. V gave up 5 bases and J gave up 7 bases; unmatched junction bases: 21. CDR3 size: 18 residues. Per germline, CDR1 MDHEN and CDR2 SYDVKM. CDR3 residues: CASSPPKVAGDPGGEQYF. The CDR3 region has the DNA TGTGCCAGCAGTCCCCCCAAGGTAGCGGGGGACCCGGGAGGGGAGCAGTACTTC.

The chain is built from TRBV7-9 and TRBJ1-6, with D unresolved. Trimming took off 7 bases at V and 7 bases at J, with 17 bases between the two ends. CDR1 and CDR2 from the germline V gene are SEHNR and FQNEAQ (reference sequence). The length of the CDR3 is 15 residues. CDR3 nucleotide sequence: TGTGCCAGCACCCCCGCCGGTGGGGAGAATTCACCCCTCCACTTT. Its protein product is CASTPAGGENSPLHF. Together with reference TRBV7-9 and TRBJ1-6, the CDR3 gives the full variable domain: DTGVSQNPRHKITKRGQNVTFRCDPISEHNRLYWYRQTLGQGPEFLTYFQNEAQLEKSRLLSDRFSAERPKGSFSTLEIQRTEQGDSAMYLCASTPAGGENSPLHFGNGTRLTVT.